Presented here are 9 T cell receptor beta chains from one specimen sequenced in a study of memory CD4+ T cells and cytomegalovirus serostatus. The sort gate was single viable CD3+CD4+CD8-CD45RO+ cells for memory CD4+ T cells. The repertoire was sequenced with immunoSEQ multiplex PCR; TCRdb's copy has only in-frame clones and lacks some. The sample lists about 56,000 clones, about 73% seen once, with 2.6% in the top ten. The material sequenced was memory CD4+ T cells from blood. These receptor sequences come from an adult in good health and CMV-seropositive.

This chain links TRBV30 with TRBJ2-5, with 7 bases that match TRBD2. The V and J ends lost 3 bases and 5 bases, in that order; junction bases with no gene match: 12. This CDR3 has 15 residues. CDR1 and CDR2 from the germline V gene are GTSNPN and SVGIG (reference sequence). The CDR3 is CAWRELGLLVETQYF. Here the CDR3 DNA reads TGTGCCTGGAGGGAACTGGGACTACTTGTGGAGACCCAGTACTTC.

V is TRBV18 and J is TRBJ1-1; D uncertain. This CDR3 contains 15 residues. V was clipped by 1 base and J by 1 base, with 10 bases between them. Germline CDR1 KGHSH, CDR2 LQKENI. The CDR3 loop is CASSPLPQKNTEAFF. CDR3 nucleotide sequence: TGTGCCAGCTCACCACTTCCACAGAAGAACACTGAAGCTTTCTTT.

The rearrangement links TRBV6-6 to TRBJ2-1; TRBD2 is a possible D gene (6 bases). V was pared by 2 bases and J by 10 bases, with 15 bases between. The CDR3 runs 14 residues. The germline V gene has CDR1 MNHNY and CDR2 SVGAGI (reference sequence). The chain's CDR3 is CASSYQIAELEQFF. In nucleotides, the CDR3 is TGTGCCAGCAGTTACCAAATAGCGGAACTCGAGCAGTTCTTC.

This chain uses TRBV7-9 with TRBJ2-7; the match to TRBD1 covers 7 bases. CDR1 and CDR2 (germline): SEHNR, FQNEAQ (reference sequence). The length of the CDR3 is 12 residues. J was trimmed by 3 bases and V by 6 bases; bases with no gene match: 2. The CDR3 sequence: CASRRQGYEQYF. CDR3 nucleotides: TGTGCCAGCAGGAGACAGGGCTACGAGCAGTACTTC.

This chain connects TRBV30 to TRBJ1-1; D gene ambiguous. Per the germline V gene, CDR1 is GTSNPN and CDR2 is SVGIG (reference sequence). V was shortened by 2 bases and J by 1 base, with 8 bases between the two germline ends. The CDR3 totals 13 residues. The CDR3 bases are TGTGCCTGGAGTTTCGGCAGGAACACTGAAGCTTTCTTT. It codes for CAWSFGRNTEAFF.

This clone came up a few times. This chain uses TRBV29-1 with TRBJ1-2; TRBD1 aligns across 7 bases. Germline V gene data show CDR1 as SQVTM and CDR2 as ANQGSEA. The J segment lost 9 bases and the V segment lost 3 bases, leaving 7 bases of the junction unmatched. This CDR3 is built from 12 residues. The CDR3 protein is CSVDRGTSSYTF. The CDR3 bases are TGCAGCGTTGACAGGGGGACATCAAGCTACACCTTC. The full variable domain, in which reference TRBV29-1 and TRBJ1-2 provide the parts outside the CDR3, is SAVISQKPSRDICQRGTSLTIQCQVDSQVTMMFWYRQQPGQSLTLIATANQGSEATYESGFVIDKFPISRPNLTFSTLTVSNMSPEDSSIYLCSVDRGTSSYTFGSGTRLTVV.

The chain recombines TRBV7-2 with TRBJ2-3; TRBD2 matches 9 bases. The germline V gene encodes CDR1 SGHTA and CDR2 FQGNSA. The CDR3 contains 16 residues. V lost 2 bases, J lost 3 bases, and 6 bases stayed unmatched. The CDR3 here is CASSLQPSGTTDTQYF. The CDR3 region has the DNA TGTGCCAGCAGCTTACAGCCTAGCGGGACTACAGATACGCAGTATTTT.

The chain joins TRBV18 to TRBJ2-3; D gene unclear. The ends were cut back, 3 bases at V and 1 base at J, with 11 bases in the middle. CDR3 length: 15 residues. Germline V CDR1 and CDR2: KGHSH, LQKENI. The CDR3 sequence is CASSPFRTGTDTQYF. As DNA, the CDR3 is TGTGCCAGCTCACCCTTTAGGACCGGCACAGATACGCAGTATTTT.

This rearrangement joins TRBV19 to TRBJ1-1; D remains unclear. Germline V lookup: CDR1 LNHDA, CDR2 SQIVND (reference sequence). Trimming shortened V by 4 bases and J by 11 bases, and 11 bases separated the two germline ends. This CDR3 is 11 amino acids long. The CDR3 loop is CASSTRQSAFF. CDR3 nucleotide sequence: TGTGCCAGTAGTACCAGACAATCGGCTTTCTTT.